The subject of this entry is one T cell receptor beta chain. Antigen: not known. The entry originates in a study of cytomegalovirus exposure and HLA in healthy donors. The CDR3 spans 17 residues. Germline V gene data show CDR1 as GTSNPN and CDR2 as SVGIG (reference sequence). The V segment lost 3 bases and the J segment 0 bases; nucleotides outside the gene matches: 10. Assay: immunoSEQ multiplex PCR; the TCRdb copy retains only in-frame clones and omits some. The table has 250,000 to 300,000 clones, approximately 86% seen once; the top ten hold more than 0.8%. Overall study findings and caveats: The study found most TCR sequences rare, yet found some public TCRs in many donors. It was reported that the classifier diagnosed cytomegalovirus status with high specificity and sensitivity in both the original and validation cohorts.

Sequenced sample: PBMCs. The TCR comes from a woman aged 18-29 years in good health and CMV-seronegative. The chain has TRBV30 and TRBJ1-1, with 10 bases fitting TRBD1. The CDR3: CAWRLDRGQRVNTEAFF. The CDR3 DNA follows: TGTGCCTGGAGGCTTGACAGGGGGCAAAGGGTGAACACTGAAGCTTTCTTT.